This T cell receptor beta chain is drawn from a study of cytomegalovirus exposure and HLA in healthy donors. General observations from the study: Associated with cytomegalovirus, according to the listing, were some 180 TCR beta chains.

A remark on this clone: Its antigen is unidentified.

CDR1 and CDR2 (germline): MNHEY, SVGAGI. The CDR3 is made up of 15 amino acids. V was pared by 5 bases and J by 3 bases, with 1 base of the junction left unmatched. Researchers ran the PCR with 60 Vbeta and 13 Jbeta primers. Here immunoSEQ multiplex PCR was the method, and the copy in TCRdb shows in-frame clones only, minus some. The profile covers under 150,000 clones, with around 82% appearing a single time and almost 7% taken by the ten largest. The TCR originated in a middle-aged man in good health and CMV-seropositive. The chain carries TRBV6-5 and TRBJ2-2, with TRBD2 identical over 12 bases. Sequences were obtained from PBMCs. The CDR3 nucleotides read TGTGCCAGCAGTCTAGCGGGAGGGGACACCGGGGAGCTGTTTTTT. Translation gives CASSLAGGDTGELFF.